What follows describes a single T cell receptor (beta chain). Per the germline V gene, CDR1 is MNHNS and CDR2 is SASEGT. The CDR3 consists of 15 residues. With 6 bases removed from V and 5 bases from J, the gap between germline ends came to 16 bases. This sample is part of a study of shared clonotypes between healthy human individuals. Here immunoSEQ multiplex PCR was the method, and the copy in TCRdb shows in-frame clones only, minus some. The sample carries over 2 million clones, 90% to 95% recorded once. The chain has TRBV6-1 and TRBJ2-2; D possibly corresponds to TRBD1 (6 bases). The TCR comes from a man aged 18 to 35 in good health. Sequenced sample: naive CD4+ T cells sorted from blood. Subset given: CD45RA+ positively selected. CDR3 sequence (DNA): TGTGCCAGCAGCCTTACAGGGCTGGGGACCGGGGAGCTGTTTTTT. Protein: CASSLTGLGTGELFF.